The 3 T cell receptor beta chains below come from one sample, sequenced in a study of type 1 regulatory T cells. Antigens for these TCRs are unknown. TCRdb redid the calling of the reads with MiXCR, one entry per CDR3 protein. Among about 67,000 distinct CDR3 sequences listed, roughly 50% were seen once. The sequenced sample was cultured non-Tr1 T cells, either the whole culture or a sorted T cell fraction (not recorded which). These receptor sequences come from a human donor in good health.

The chain links TRBV30 to TRBJ2-5; D perhaps matches TRBD2 (6 bases). The CDR3 is made up of 15 amino acids. Germline CDR1 and CDR2: GTSNPN and SVGIG (reference sequence). V lost 0 bases and J lost 5, with 16 bases in between. The CDR3 protein is CAWSVVLAIGETQYF. CDR3 sequence (DNA): TGTGCCTGGAGTGTAGTCCTAGCGATAGGGGAGACCCAGTACTTC.

This clonotype was seen a few times. The V gene is TRBV5-6, the J gene TRBJ2-3, with 12 positions matching TRBD2. CDR1 and CDR2 from the germline V gene are SGHDT and YYEEEE. The V and J ends lost 4 bases and 2 bases, in that order; junction bases with no gene match: 8. The length of the CDR3 is 17 residues. CDR3 coding DNA: TGTGCCAGCAGCAGACGACTAGCGGGGGAGTTCACAGATACGCAGTATTTT. Its protein product is CASSRRLAGEFTDTQYF.

The rearrangement uses TRBV2 and TRBJ2-7; D is perhaps TRBD1 (6 bases). Trimming stripped 5 bases from V and 2 bases from J, with 16 bases between. The CDR3 has 15 amino acids. Germline V gene sequence: CDR1 SNHLY, CDR2 FYNNEI. The DNA for the CDR3 is TGTGCCAGCAGTAGGAGCCCCGGGACACCCTACGAGCAGTACTTC. Translating it yields CASSRSPGTPYEQYF.